A single sample is the source of the 9 T cell receptor beta chains below, sequenced in a study of blood T cell repertoires in COVID-19 (dated by TCRdb to the early 2020s). Library preparation was by the immunoSEQ multiplex PCR assay. Drawn from immuneACCESS, this table holds only the in-frame rearrangements with V and J called that TCRdb kept. Clones are partly lost; checked studies trace under half to an unresolved V gene and leave the rest unexplained. This sample holds more than 90,000 clones; about 85% were observed only once. The ten largest clonotypes hold around 12% of the sample. The material sequenced was peripheral blood. The receptors stem from a human donor in a cohort sampled during active COVID-19.

The rearrangement uses TRBV5-6 and TRBJ1-1; D ambiguous. The V gene lost 1 base and the J gene lost 5 bases, with 12 bases spanning the gap. This CDR3 has 14 residues. Per the germline V gene, CDR1 is SGHDT and CDR2 is YYEEEE. CDR3 in amino acids: CASSLRTSRTEAFF. CDR3 sequence (DNA): TGTGCCAGCAGCTTGCGTACCTCTCGGACTGAAGCTTTCTTT.

The V call is TRBV7-2, the J call TRBJ2-2, with a weak D call TRBD2 (6 bases). Trimming stripped 8 bases from V and 4 bases from J, with 23 bases between. Per the germline V gene, CDR1 is SGHTA and CDR2 is FQGNSA. The CDR3 has 17 residues. CDR3 in DNA: TGTGCCAGCCTACCCATAGTAGCGGCGCTGCTCACCGGGGAGCTGTTTTTT. Encoded protein: CASLPIVAALLTGELFF.

J is TRBJ1-4 and V is TRBV6-5; unclear D gene. The V gene's germline CDR1 is MNHEY and CDR2 SVGAGI. CDR3 length: 15 residues. V was trimmed by 6 bases and J by 5 bases, leaving 16 bases between them. CDR3 region: CASSVGPDTNEKLFF. The DNA for the CDR3 is TGTGCCAGCAGCGTAGGTCCTGACACGAATGAAAAACTGTTTTTT.

The V call is TRBV7-2, the J call TRBJ2-7, with D perhaps matching TRBD1 (5 bases). The V and J ends lost 5 bases and 2 bases respectively, with 10 bases between them. CDR3 length: 13 residues. CDR1 is SGHTA, CDR2 FQGNSA, per germline. CDR3 residues: CASSQGRTYEQYF. The CDR3 bases are TGTGCCAGCAGCCAGGGCCGGACCTACGAGCAGTACTTC.

The gene calls are TRBV5-1 and TRBJ2-1; D is unresolved. With 1 base removed from V and 5 bases from J, the gap between germline ends came to 7 bases. Germline V CDR1 and CDR2: SGHRS, YFSETQ. This CDR3 is built from 13 residues. The CDR3 protein is CASSLQANNEQFF. CDR3 bases: TGCGCCAGCAGCTTGCAGGCTAACAATGAGCAGTTCTTC.

The chain has TRBV3-1 (or the pseudogene TRBV3-2) and TRBJ1-1, with 8 bases that match TRBD1. Trimming at V came to 4 bases and at J to 6 bases, leaving 7 bases not matched to a gene. In germline, CDR1 is LGHDT, CDR2 YNNKEL (reference sequence). There are 14 residues in the CDR3. The CDR3 is CASSPDREVAEAFF. The CDR3 DNA reads as TGTGCCAGCAGCCCGGACAGGGAAGTCGCTGAAGCTTTCTTT.

The chain recombines TRBV5-1 with TRBJ1-5; TRBD1 aligns across 11 bases. CDR3 length: 15 residues. V trimming: 1 base; J trimming: 5 bases; junction bases outside the gene matches: 2. Germline V gene lookup returns CDR1 SGHRS and CDR2 YFSETQ. CDR3 loop: CASSLPGQGDQPQHF. Here the CDR3 DNA reads TGCGCCAGCAGCTTGCCGGGACAGGGGGATCAGCCCCAGCATTTT.

This clone was recorded once. This chain links TRBV4-1 with TRBJ2-5, with D perhaps TRBD1 (6 bases). Trimming removed 5 bases at V and 3 bases at J, with 16 bases between. CDR1 and CDR2 from the germline V gene are MGHRA and YSYEKL. CDR3 size: 15 residues. As DNA, the CDR3 is TGCGCCAGCAGCTACCAGTCGGACAGAAAAGAGACCCAGTACTTC. It codes for CASSYQSDRKETQYF.

This sequence joins TRBV4-3 and TRBJ1-4; TRBD1 matches at 7 bases. The CDR3 contains 16 residues. V shed 0 bases and J 4 bases; nucleotides not matched to a gene: 5. Germline CDR1 and CDR2: LGHNA and YSLEER. As DNA, the CDR3 is TGCGCCAGCAGCCAAGAGGTCTACAGGGGTAATGAAAAACTGTTTTTT. It encodes CASSQEVYRGNEKLFF.